The clone carrying this T cell receptor (beta chain) was observed a handful of times. What it binds is not known. This entry belongs to a study of neurological immune-mediated disorders. Study-level information: The roughly 34 patients with multiple sclerosis comprised about 31 relapsing-remitting cases and 3 secondary progressive cases.

It was by 5'RACE with 10-nucleotide random UMIs that the cDNA was made. TCRdb ran MiXCR on the 5' RACE reads and lists one entry per CDR3 protein. The sample contains 54,000 or so distinct CDR3 sequences, under 4.5% of which appear only once. Germline V CDR1 and CDR2: SGHDN, FVKESK. CDR3 length: 13 residues. V lost 8 bases to trimming and J lost 1 base, with 11 bases between them. Study-wide results and caveats: It was the repertoires of 18 of 34 multiple sclerosis patients that phylogenetic grouping placed in one related-CDR3 cluster, which is a possible signature. The multiple sclerosis repertoire cluster had no clinical or MRI feature associated with it.

The receptor comes from a woman aged 30 to 39 with multiple sclerosis. Sequenced: PBMCs. V and J are TRBV14 and TRBJ1-2, with D possibly TRBD1 on 5 matching bases. CDR3 in amino acids: CASSQENNYGYTF. CDR3 DNA: TGTGCCAGCTCACAGGAAAATAACTATGGCTACACCTTC. Looking up the rest from reference TRBV14 and TRBJ1-2 gives the full variable domain: EAGVTQFPSHSVIEKGQTVTLRCDPISGHDNLYWYRRVMGKEIKFLLHFVKESKQDESGMPNNRFLAERTGGTYSTLKVQPAELEDSGVYFCASSQENNYGYTFGSGTRLTVV.